This entry describes one T cell receptor (beta chain). It has no known antigen specificity. No base quality values were provided; no much bigger clone lies one nucleotide off. The CDR3 numbers 14 residues from cysteine through phenylalanine. The kept DNA is CDR3 alone, 42 bases in frame from the first base. Trimming takes 5 bases off V and 4 bases off J; junction bases not matched to a gene: 7. CDR1 and CDR2, per the germline V gene, are SGHTA and FQGNSA. Using bias-controlled multiplex PCR with the immunoSEQ v3 hsTCRB kit, the TCR beta CDR3 regions were amplified from genomic DNA. TCR libraries were sequenced on an Illumina NextSeq 500 to about 2.1 million read pairs for survey level or roughly 5-6.5 million for deep level. Under the source paper's analysis protocol: The immunoSEQ Analyzer software assigned V, D and J genes, filtered out non-productive sequences, and reported clonality. To compare repertoires between infused TIL and blood, productive Simpson clonality was used along with the Morisita overlap index of productive TRB rearrangements. For each clone in blood, the absolute clonotype count was estimated by multiplying the lymphocyte count by the CD3+ fraction and by the clone's productive frequency. The clones in this table, taken by TCRdb from immuneACCESS, are in-frame only. Not every clone is retained; where verified, under half of the shortfall comes from an unresolved V gene, and the cause of the rest is unknown. V and J calls and clone size follow that table, whereas D and trimming were derived from the DNA. The sample data list about 20,000 clones, and about 80% of these were observed just once. Over 2% of the sample is in the top ten clones.

The data were taken from a study of TIL therapy for anti-PD-1-resistant metastatic lung cancer (dated by TCRdb to the early 2020s). Notes on the research overall: Before any PD-1/PD-L1 blockade was given, tumors were harvested, nivolumab was then administered, and patients who progressed went on to receive lymphodepletion, an infusion of expanded TIL, and IL-2. A median age of about 59 years (range about 35-85) and a median tumor PD-L1 proportion score of approximately 6% were recorded among enrolled patients. Most of the cohort had lung adenocarcinoma, a handful of tumors were EGFR-mutant and two were ALK-rearranged, and half of the patients were current or former smokers. A median non-synonymous tumor mutation burden of roughly 1.4 mutations per megabase was determined across the cohort by whole-exome sequencing. Clonotypes were tracked across tumor, expanded TIL product and serial blood samples by T cell receptor beta sequencing of tumor and peripheral blood. The investigation overall reported the following: Generalizability was limited because the cohort was highly selected, with more treatment-naive, never-smoker and oncogene-addicted patients included than is typical. The study protocol defined all tumor marker inferences as exploratory. The baseline peripheral repertoire was partially replaced by infused TIL clonotypes, which then decayed over months, and no apparent association between persistence and response was found.

Read against the paper, the sample's time point label means: pre-treatment sample, taken before nivolumab and TIL therapy. A phase I trial run at two centers enrolled adults with stage 4 NSCLC between October 2017 and January 2020. The samples were drawn from an open-label, single-arm phase I trial testing tumor-infiltrating lymphocyte therapy combined with nivolumab in advanced non-small cell lung cancer. Mononuclear cells from blood collected in EDTA tubes were isolated on a Ficoll gradient and snap-frozen as pellets, and DNA was then extracted using a Qiagen mini-prep kit. This clonotype was obtained from a person aged 30 to 80 with non-small cell lung cancer. The starting material was blood, obtained at baseline. Recombination linked TRBV7-2 to TRBJ1-2; a stretch of 7 junction bases matches TRBD1. The sequenced DNA is TGTGCCAGCAGCCCAGGGGGGCGCGCCTATGGCTACACCTTC. Translation gives CASSPGGRAYGYTF.